This T cell receptor beta chain emerged from a study of T cells after yellow fever vaccination. CDR1 is SQVTM and CDR2 is ANQGSEA in the germline V gene. The trim removed 6 bases at V and 0 bases at J, leaving 3 bases unmatched. This CDR3 contains 13 residues. Points from the study as a whole: Subsequent booster samples again held most clones from primary vaccination (more than 95% CD4, 85% to 90% CD8). It was a weaker secondary response, yet one that peaked faster, at day 5 versus 15.

The study made its TCR cDNA through 5'RACE template switching. That step introduced a universal primer site along with UMIs. Via MiXCR, TCRdb re-called the 5' RACE reads, giving one row per CDR3 protein. The sample lists some 100,000 distinct CDR3 sequences, about 6.8% occurring once. In its sample, this clonotype was seen many times. As yet, its antigen is unknown. The source was CD4+ T cells sorted from PBMCs, collected more than 40 days after the first yellow fever vaccination. The chain joins TRBV29-1 to TRBJ1-1; 8 positions agree with TRBD1. The source is a man aged 18 to 30 who received the YFV17D yellow fever vaccine. CDR3 DNA: TGCAGCGTGAACAGGGGGATGAACACTGAAGCTTTCTTT. Its translation: CSVNRGMNTEAFF. The full variable domain, its missing parts supplied by reference TRBV29-1 and TRBJ1-1, is SAVISQKPSRDICQRGTSLTIQCQVDSQVTMMFWYRQQPGQSLTLIATANQGSEATYESGFVIDKFPISRPNLTFSTLTVSNMSPEDSSIYLCSVNRGMNTEAFFGQGTRLTVV.